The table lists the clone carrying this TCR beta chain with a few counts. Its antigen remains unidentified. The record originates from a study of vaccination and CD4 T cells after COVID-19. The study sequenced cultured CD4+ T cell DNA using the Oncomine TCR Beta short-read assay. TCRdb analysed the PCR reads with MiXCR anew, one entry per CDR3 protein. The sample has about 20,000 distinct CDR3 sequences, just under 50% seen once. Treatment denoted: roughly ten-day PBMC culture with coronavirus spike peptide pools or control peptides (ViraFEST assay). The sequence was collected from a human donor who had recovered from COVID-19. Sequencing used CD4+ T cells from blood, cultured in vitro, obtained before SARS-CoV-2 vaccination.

The CDR3 loop is CATLPGRYNSPLHF. CDR3 nucleotides: TGTGCCACCCTGCCGGGACGGTATAATTCACCCCTCCACTTT. The chain joins TRBV6-1 to TRBJ1-6, with a weak D call TRBD1 (5 bases). V gave up 10 bases and J gave up 4 bases, with 14 bases separating them. CDR3 length: 14 residues. Looked up from germline, CDR1 is MNHNS and CDR2 is SASEGT.